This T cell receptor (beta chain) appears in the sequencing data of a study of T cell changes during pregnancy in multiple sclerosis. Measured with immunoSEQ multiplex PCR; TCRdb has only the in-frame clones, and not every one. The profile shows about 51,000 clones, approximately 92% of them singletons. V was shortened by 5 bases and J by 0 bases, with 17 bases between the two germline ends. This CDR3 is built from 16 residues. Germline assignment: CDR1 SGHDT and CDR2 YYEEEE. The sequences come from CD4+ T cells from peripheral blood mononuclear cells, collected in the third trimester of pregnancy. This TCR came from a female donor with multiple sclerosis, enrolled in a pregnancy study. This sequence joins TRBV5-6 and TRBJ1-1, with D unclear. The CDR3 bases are TGTGCCAGCAGTTCCCGGGTCCTTACTTTGAACACTGAAGCTTTCTTT. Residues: CASSSRVLTLNTEAFF.